Listed here are 13 T cell receptor beta chains from one sample, sequenced in a study of CD8 T cells in Susac syndrome (dated by TCRdb to about 2019). Libraries were prepared through the immunoSEQ multiplex PCR assay. RNA was extracted using the RNeasy kit, and about 0.5 to 1 ug of the RNA was reverse transcribed with random hexamers. The public reads were reanalyzed by TCRdb: fastp trimming at Q25, MiXCR alignment, in-frame beta chains only. Identical CDR3 proteins give one entry, which carries the most common genes and DNA. The sample profile shows roughly 150,000 distinct CDR3 sequences; about 92% of them were found once. The top ten clonotypes cover about 0.073% of the sample. Source material: CD4+ T cells from PBMCs. Receptors were obtained from a human donor in good health.

This chain joins TRBV3-1 and TRBJ1-2, with 7 bases identical to TRBD1. V shed 7 bases, J shed 8 bases, and the junction held 7 bases outside the gene matches. The CDR3 has 12 amino acids. Germline CDR1 reads LGHDT; CDR2 reads YNNKEL (reference sequence). CDR3 protein: CASTKTGFGYTF. CDR3 bases: TGTGCCAGCACCAAGACAGGGTTCGGCTACACCTTC.

The DNA for the CDR3 is TGTGCCAGCAGCGTACTCCCCCAGGGTCGGGGTGGCTACACCTTC. Amino acid sequence: CASSVLPQGRGGYTF. The chain couples TRBV9 to TRBJ1-2; maybe TRBD1 (5 bases). Germline CDR1 is SGDLS and CDR2 is YYNGEE. Between the trimmed V and J ends, which lost 1 base and 7 bases, there was a span of 17 bases. This CDR3 region has 15 residues.

V gene TRBV7-9 combines with J gene TRBJ2-1; 8 positions agree with TRBD2. This CDR3 spans 14 amino acids. Germline V gives CDR1 SEHNR, CDR2 FQNEAQ (reference sequence). J lost 12 bases, V lost 6 bases, and 13 bases had no gene match. This chain's CDR3 is CASSSSGSRGGQFF. The CDR3 DNA reads as TGTGCCAGCAGTTCCAGCGGGAGCCGGGGAGGGCAGTTCTTC.

The gene calls are TRBV6-5 and TRBJ1-6; 7 bases are shared with TRBD1. CDR3 length: 13 amino acids. Germline V gene data show CDR1 as MNHEY and CDR2 as SVGAGI. V shed 6 bases, J shed 8 bases, and the junction held 4 bases outside the gene matches. As DNA, the CDR3 is TGTGCCAGCAGGACAGGGCGGGATTCACCCCTCCACTTT. Protein sequence: CASRTGRDSPLHF.

This chain connects TRBV29-1 to TRBJ2-3; 11 nucleotides align to TRBD2. From germline, CDR1 is SQVTM and CDR2 ANQGSEA. The CDR3 is 13 residues long. The V segment lost 7 bases and the J segment 3 bases; nucleotides outside the gene matches: 3. The DNA for the CDR3 is TGCAGCGGTCTAGCGGGAGGAACAGATACGCAGTATTTT. As protein: CSGLAGGTDTQYF.

This chain links TRBV24-1 with TRBJ2-3; no clear D gene. The CDR3 is 12 residues long. Trimming shortened V by 1 base and J by 4 bases, and 2 bases separated the two germline ends. CDR1 is KGHDR, CDR2 SFDVKD, per germline. For the CDR3, the DNA is TGTGCCACCAGTGATTTATCAGATACGCAGTATTTT. This translates into CATSDLSDTQYF.

The chain joins TRBV9 to TRBJ1-1; D is unresolved. V was trimmed by 4 bases and J by 2 bases, leaving 12 bases between them. The CDR3 has 14 amino acids. The V gene's germline CDR1 is SGDLS and CDR2 YYNGEE. The CDR3 spells CASSPIRSNTEAFF. The DNA for the CDR3 is TGTGCCAGCAGCCCCATAAGGAGTAACACTGAAGCTTTCTTT.

The chain recombines TRBV10-2 with TRBJ1-4; weak D call: TRBD1 (5 bases). The germline CDR1 and CDR2 sequences are WSHSY and SAAADI. The V end was cut by 2 bases, the J end by 10 bases, with 14 bases between. There are 14 residues in the CDR3. CDR3: CASSEGTAGRKLFF. The CDR3 region has the DNA TGCGCCAGCAGTGAGGGGACGGCCGGCCGAAAACTGTTTTTT.

The V and J genes are TRBV15 and TRBJ2-3, with D perhaps TRBD2 (5 bases). The CDR3 extends over 15 amino acids. The V end lost 0 bases, the J end lost 7 bases, and 14 bases lay between the germline ends. CDR1 is LNHNV, CDR2 YYDKDF, per germline (reference sequence). The CDR3 sequence: CATSREDSPRNTQYF. CDR3 bases: TGTGCCACCAGCAGAGAGGACTCCCCCCGCAATACGCAGTATTTT.

The chain uses TRBV19 and TRBJ2-7; perhaps D is TRBD1 or TRBD2 (6 bases each). Germline CDR1 is LNHDA and CDR2 is SQIVND (reference sequence). This CDR3 is 14 amino acids long. Trimming removed 10 bases from V and 7 bases from J, with 23 bases in between. CDR3 sequence: CATRRDNPTAEQYF. The CDR3 DNA is TGTGCCACCCGGAGGGACAATCCAACGGCGGAGCAGTACTTC.

The chain has TRBV5-1 and TRBJ2-7; 11 positions match TRBD2. Germline V gene sequence: CDR1 SGHRS, CDR2 YFSETQ. V was clipped by 0 bases and J by 3 bases; unmatched bases: 11. The CDR3 runs 18 residues. The CDR3 region is CASSLGLAGGSISYEQYF. The CDR3 DNA reads as TGCGCCAGCAGCTTGGGCCTAGCGGGGGGCAGCATAAGCTACGAGCAGTACTTC.

The V gene is TRBV20-1, the J gene TRBJ2-4; D is undetermined. This CDR3 is built from 14 residues. Trimming shortened V by 6 bases and J by 0 bases, and 12 bases separated the two germline ends. Germline V gene sequence: CDR1 DFQATT, CDR2 SNEGSKA (reference sequence). This CDR3 is CSAPALIAKNIQYF. DNA for the CDR3: TGCAGTGCCCCTGCCCTTATAGCCAAAAACATTCAGTACTTC.

This clonotype has just one count. The chain couples TRBV5-1 to TRBJ2-1; D is undetermined. Per the germline V gene, CDR1 is SGHRS and CDR2 is YFSETQ. This CDR3 spans 14 amino acids. With 0 bases removed from V and 8 bases from J, the gap between germline ends came to 12 bases. In DNA form, the CDR3 reads TGCGCCAGCAGCTTGGCCCAGTCTGGCGATGAGCAGTTCTTC. Translation gives CASSLAQSGDEQFF.